The 8 T cell receptor beta chains below all came from one sample that was sequenced in a study of human T cells and chemical hapten exposure. Noted time point: pre-sensitization, week 0. Sample treatment: therapeutic diphenylcyclopropenone sensitization with weekly scalp DPC. TCRdb reanalysed the RACE reads using MiXCR and keeps one entry per CDR3 protein. The sample includes 85,000 to 130,000 distinct CDR3 sequences, 9.5% to 15% of them seen just once. Here the sequenced sample was whole blood, taken in connection with sensitization to the hapten diphenylcyclopropenone (DPC). These receptors were taken from a woman aged 50 to 60 with alopecia areata. Some clones in this sample may be carry-over from other donors' samples.

This chain links TRBV12-3 or TRBV12-4 with TRBJ2-7, with D perhaps matching TRBD1 or TRBD2 (6 bases each). V gave up 5 bases and J gave up 0 bases, with 23 bases separating them. This CDR3 spans 18 amino acids. DNA for the CDR3: TGTGCCAGCAGTCCATTTCGGGGGCTAGGCCGGAGCTCCTACGAGCAGTACTTC. It codes for CASSPFRGLGRSSYEQYF.

The chain has TRBV12-3 or TRBV12-4 and TRBJ2-1; D may correspond to TRBD1 or TRBD2 (6 bases each). V lost 3 bases, J lost 6 bases, and 18 bases lay in between. The CDR3 is 16 residues long. CDR3 nucleotide sequence: TGTGCCAGCAGTTTTTCCGGGGGCCATGAGGGCAATGAGCAGTTCTTC. It translates to CASSFSGGHEGNEQFF.

The chain joins TRBV5-1 to TRBJ2-3; 9 positions agree with TRBD2. Unmatched junction bases numbered 6, after V lost 0 bases and J lost 4 bases. Germline lookup yields CDR1 SGHRS and CDR2 YFSETQ. CDR3 length: 16 amino acids. The CDR3 sequence is CASSLGPGGGADTQYF. The CDR3 region has the DNA TGCGCCAGCAGCTTGGGCCCCGGCGGGGGGGCAGATACGCAGTATTTT.

In its sample, this clonotype was seen a few times. The genes are TRBV6-5 and TRBJ2-2; no definite D call. The ends were cut back, 6 bases at V and 5 bases at J, with 10 bases in the middle. This CDR3 has 13 amino acids. Germline V CDR1 and CDR2: MNHEY, SVGAGI. DNA for the CDR3: TGTGCCAGCAGCCCTCTTTGGACCGGGGAGCTGTTTTTT. Translating gives CASSPLWTGELFF.

Only a few counts were recorded for this clonotype. V is TRBV7-9 and J is TRBJ1-1; a possible D gene is TRBD1 (6 bases). This CDR3 is 14 amino acids long. V shed 4 bases and J shed 1 base, with 10 bases lying between them. CDR1 is SEHNR and CDR2 is FQNEAQ in the germline V gene (reference sequence). The DNA of the CDR3 is TGTGCCAGCAGCTCCGGACAGCAGAACACTGAAGCTTTCTTT. This codes for CASSSGQQNTEAFF.

This clonotype was observed at least ten times. CDR3 loop: CASSLASGLNQPQHF. The CDR3 region has the DNA TGTGCCAGCAGCTTAGCATCAGGACTCAATCAGCCCCAGCATTTT. The gene calls are TRBV7-6 and TRBJ1-5; D remains ambiguous. Trimming removed 0 bases at V and 3 bases at J, with 9 bases between. Germline lookup yields CDR1 SGHVS and CDR2 FNYEAQ. The CDR3 spans 15 residues.

This clonotype was counted ten times or more. The gene calls are TRBV10-1 and TRBJ2-3, with 12 bases that match TRBD2. V shed 3 bases, J shed 5 bases, and the junction held 3 bases outside the gene matches. Germline CDR1 and CDR2: WNHNN and SYGVQD (reference sequence). The CDR3 has 15 amino acids. CDR3 sequence: CASSDPTSGGDTQYF. The CDR3 DNA reads TGCGCCAGCAGTGACCCGACTAGCGGGGGAGATACGCAGTATTTT.

The rearrangement joins TRBV5-1 to TRBJ2-1, with a possible D match to TRBD1 (5 bases). The CDR3 loop spans 14 amino acids. V lost 4 bases, J lost 7 bases, and 15 bases lay in between. Germline V gene sequence: CDR1 SGHRS, CDR2 YFSETQ. Here the CDR3 DNA reads TGCGCCAGCAGCCCGACAGCCCCAGGGAATGAGCAGTTCTTC. Its translation: CASSPTAPGNEQFF.